This T cell receptor (beta chain) was recorded in a study of CD8 T cells in Susac syndrome. Findings and limits, study-wide: When the CD4+ T cell repertoires of patients with Susac syndrome were examined, they did not show any clonal expansion. As the study acknowledged, the number of individuals who were part of its TCR sequencing and HLA analysis was relatively small.

Turning to this clonotype: Its cognate antigen is unknown.

CD8+ and CD4+ blood T cells underwent TCR beta sequencing. With random hexamers, about 0.45 to 1 ug RNA was reverse transcribed. TCRdb passed the immunoSEQ multiplex PCR reads through MiXCR, listing each CDR3 protein once. The sample holds under 200,000 distinct CDR3 sequences, roughly 90% seen once. Trimming removed 0 bases at V and 6 bases at J, with 5 bases between. The CDR3 consists of 11 residues. Germline CDR1 is DFQATT and CDR2 is SNEGSKA (reference sequence). The genes are TRBV20-1 and TRBJ2-5; D not certain. The sample comprised CD4+ T cells from PBMCs. The clonotype was recovered from a human donor with Susac syndrome. The CDR3 DNA follows: TGCAGTGCTAGAGATCGTAAGACCCAGTACTTC. Translated, it gives CSARDRKTQYF.